The 4 T cell receptor beta chains listed next were all sequenced from one sample in a study of response to subunit inactivated influenza vaccine. TCRdb itself ran the RT-PCR reads through MiXCR, one entry per CDR3 protein. The sample has around 790,000 distinct CDR3 sequences, 21% seen once. Here the sequenced sample was PBMCs from blood, taken 5 days after vaccination. The receptors were gathered from a man aged 50 to 59 who received an inactivated influenza vaccine.

V and J are TRBV4-2 and TRBJ1-5; D may be TRBD1 (5 bases). V dropped 1 base and J dropped 1 base, with 11 bases sitting between them. This CDR3 spans 16 amino acids. The germline CDR1 and CDR2 sequences are LGHNA and YNFKEQ. CDR3 in DNA: TGTGCCAGCAGCCAAGCGCGGACAATCAGCAATCAGCCCCAGCATTTT. It specifies CASSQARTISNQPQHF.

This chain joins TRBV2 and TRBJ2-5; no definite D call. The CDR3 runs to 12 residues. V was cut by 8 bases and J by 4 bases, with 11 bases left in between. Germline V gene data show CDR1 as SNHLY and CDR2 as FYNNEI. DNA for the CDR3: TGTGCCAGCCTGGGCCCTCGAGAGACCCAGTACTTC. The encoded protein is CASLGPRETQYF.

The V gene is TRBV12-3 or TRBV12-4, the J gene TRBJ1-4; 8 bases agree with TRBD1. The ends lost 3 bases at V and 8 bases at J; junction bases unmatched: 2. The CDR3 runs 13 residues. The CDR3 loop is CASSLGQAEKLFF. The CDR3 bases are TGTGCCAGCAGTTTGGGACAGGCAGAAAAACTGTTTTTT.

The V gene is TRBV24-1, the J gene TRBJ2-5; D remains ambiguous. Trimming pared 3 bases from V and 2 bases from J, leaving 12 bases between. The CDR3 length is 15 residues. Per germline, CDR1 KGHDR and CDR2 SFDVKD. The CDR3 DNA is TGTGCCACCAGTGATCCACTGACGAATCAAGAGACCCAGTACTTC. Its protein product is CATSDPLTNQETQYF.